This TCR beta chain was captured by sequencing in a study of blood T cell repertoires in COVID-19. Study-wide context: Spain, Italy and the United States supplied samples that represented acute and convalescent COVID-19. The cDNA or gDNA used as material had been derived from T cells, B-cell-depleted T cells, or PBMCs.

The V gene's germline CDR1 is SGHNT and CDR2 YYREEE (reference sequence). This CDR3 spans 17 amino acids. Trimming cost V 0 bases and J 0 bases, with 12 bases left between them. Authors' processing steps: Researchers report that nucleated cell counts were estimated from reference gene primer amplification. Libraries were prepared by immunoSEQ multiplex PCR; TCRdb keeps only in-frame clonotypes and omits some of them. V and J calls and clone size are copied from that table; D and trimming were computed from the DNA. This sample has around 140,000 clones, with about 86% found just once. The sequenced material came from peripheral blood. The origin of this receptor is a woman in her fifties or sixties with active or convalescent COVID-19. The V and J genes are TRBV5-4 and TRBJ2-2; D gene uncertain. CDR3: CASSLGPRPTNTGELFF. The CDR3 coding sequence is TGTGCCAGCAGCTTGGGCCCGCGGCCAACGAACACCGGGGAGCTGTTTTTT.